These 29 T cell receptor beta chains were sequenced from one sample in a study of blood T cells in healthy people across ages. A J-beta primer mix and a sample-barcoded 5' primer were used in a second PCR of roughly 6 to 11 cycles. TCRdb analysed the 5' RACE reads with MiXCR anew, one entry per CDR3 protein. In the table there are hundreds of thousands of distinct CDR3 sequences, under 65% of which are singletons. Sequenced input: blood. The receptors were sampled from a man aged 55 to 70 in good health.

This clonotype has a single count. The CDR3 sequence: CASRPEPGLGSYEQYF. The CDR3 region has the DNA TGTGCCAGCAGACCAGAACCGGGACTGGGGTCCTACGAGCAGTACTTC. The chain couples TRBV6-6 to TRBJ2-7, with D perhaps matching TRBD2 (6 bases). V lost 6 bases and J lost 1, with 19 bases in between. CDR3 length: 16 residues. Germline assignment: CDR1 MNHNY and CDR2 SVGAGI (reference sequence).

V usage is TRBV6-1 and J usage is TRBJ2-5, with 9 positions matching TRBD1. V shed 0 bases, J shed 5 bases, and the junction held 7 bases outside the gene matches. CDR1 is MNHNS and CDR2 is SASEGT in the germline V gene. CDR3 length equals 16 residues. CDR3 sequence (DNA): TGTGCCAGCAGTGAAGCGGGGACAGGGTACTGGGAGACCCAGTACTTC. It yields the protein CASSEAGTGYWETQYF.

The J gene is TRBJ2-3, the V gene TRBV6-5, with D tentatively TRBD1 (5 bases). Germline V gives CDR1 MNHEY, CDR2 SVGAGI. The CDR3 covers 21 residues. V was clipped by 0 bases and J by 2 bases, with 27 bases between them. CDR3 sequence (DNA): TGTGCCAGCAGTTACTCCGGAGCAGGGCTGGTTCAGATAGGGAACACAGATACGCAGTATTTT. Translating it yields CASSYSGAGLVQIGNTDTQYF.

In DNA form, the CDR3 reads TGTGCCAGCAATCGGGCTGACGCAGGGAGGGATACGCAGTATTTT. This sequence encodes CASNRADAGRDTQYF. V gene TRBV6-1 combines with J gene TRBJ2-3; possibly TRBD2 for D (6 bases). Trimming pared 7 bases from V and 6 bases from J, leaving 20 bases between. This CDR3 comprises 15 residues. Germline V CDR1 and CDR2: MNHNS, SASEGT.

There are a few counts of this clonotype. CDR3 residues: CASSWLRANPSEQYF. In DNA form, the CDR3 reads TGTGCCAGCAGTTGGCTCCGGGCGAACCCTAGCGAGCAGTACTTC. V and J are TRBV6-5 and TRBJ2-5; D call uncertain. The J call may be in error: the DNA end matches TRBJ2-7 better. The CDR3 has 15 residues. The germline CDR1 and CDR2 sequences are MNHEY and SVGAGI.

The sample holds many counts of this clonotype. The chain couples TRBV12-3 or TRBV12-4 to TRBJ1-1; 9 nucleotides align to TRBD1. This CDR3 comprises 13 residues. V was clipped by 6 bases and J by 3 bases; unmatched bases: 2. This chain's CDR3 is CASSRTGDTEAFF. The CDR3 bases are TGTGCCAGCAGCCGGACAGGGGACACTGAAGCTTTCTTT.

This rearrangement joins TRBV5-1 to TRBJ2-5; TRBD1 is a possible D gene (6 bases). V lost 0 bases and J lost 2, with 11 bases in between. Germline V CDR1 and CDR2: SGHRS, YFSETQ. This CDR3 region has 15 residues. CDR3: CASSLEDSGQETQYF. The CDR3 nucleotides read TGCGCCAGCAGCTTGGAGGACAGTGGTCAAGAGACCCAGTACTTC. Drawing the rest from reference TRBV5-1 and TRBJ2-5, the complete variable domain is KAGVTQTPRYLIKTRGQQVTLSCSPISGHRSVSWYQQTPGQGLQFLFEYFSETQRNKGNFPGRFSGRQFSNSRSEMNVSTLELGDSALYLCASSLEDSGQETQYFGPGTRLLVL.

In this sample, this clonotype turned up once. The chain recombines TRBV6-6 with TRBJ1-5, with 7 bases matching TRBD1. Germline-derived CDR1 and CDR2 are MNHNY and SVGAGI (reference sequence). The junction had 13 bases not matched to a gene; V was cut back by 2 bases and J by 9 bases. There are 16 residues in the CDR3. The CDR3 DNA is TGTGCCAGCAGTTACGTCCAGGGACAGCGCGATGGGCCCCAGCATTTT. Translation: CASSYVQGQRDGPQHF.

This chain joins TRBV9 and TRBJ2-3, with TRBD2 matching 8 bases. J gave up 3 bases and V 4 bases, and 10 bases lay outside the gene matches. Looked up from germline, CDR1 is SGDLS and CDR2 is YYNGEE. The CDR3 covers 16 residues. CDR3 coding DNA: TGTGCCAGCAGCCCTGGGGGCGGGGGGAAGACAGATACGCAGTATTTT. Protein sequence: CASSPGGGGKTDTQYF.

The chain links TRBV29-1 to TRBJ1-1; D is uncertain. The CDR3 is 12 residues long. Deletions cut 4 bases from V and 2 bases from J, with 8 bases between. Germline-derived CDR1 and CDR2 are SQVTM and ANQGSEA. CDR3 sequence (DNA): TGCAGCGTTGTACAGTACAACACTGAAGCTTTCTTT. Amino acids: CSVVQYNTEAFF.

CDR3 loop: CASSFRRQGGASDTQYF. DNA of the CDR3: TGCGCCAGCAGCTTCCGACGACAGGGAGGCGCTTCCGATACGCAGTATTTT. The genes are TRBV5-1 and TRBJ2-3; TRBD1 might be the D (7 bases). CDR1 and CDR2 (germline): SGHRS, YFSETQ. Trimming removed 2 bases from V and 6 bases from J, with 22 bases in between. This CDR3 has 17 amino acids. The complete variable domain, with remaining parts taken from reference TRBV5-1 and TRBJ2-3, reads KAGVTQTPRYLIKTRGQQVTLSCSPISGHRSVSWYQQTPGQGLQFLFEYFSETQRNKGNFPGRFSGRQFSNSRSEMNVSTLELGDSALYLCASSFRRQGGASDTQYFGPGTRLTVL.

The J gene is TRBJ2-5, the V gene TRBV2; D remains ambiguous. V shed 5 bases and J shed 5 bases, with 9 bases lying between them. Germline assignment: CDR1 SNHLY and CDR2 FYNNEI. The CDR3 contains 12 residues. The CDR3 DNA reads TGTGCCAGCAGTCCCCGGTGGGAGACCCAGTACTTC. This gives the protein CASSPRWETQYF.

J is TRBJ1-1 and V is TRBV20-1; D not resolved. The CDR3 has 13 residues. Per the germline V gene, CDR1 is DFQATT and CDR2 is SNEGSKA (reference sequence). V lost 0 bases and J 0 bases, leaving 5 bases between the germline ends. The CDR3 sequence: CSARDALNTEAFF. The DNA for the CDR3 is TGCAGTGCTAGAGACGCCTTGAACACTGAAGCTTTCTTT.

The V call is TRBV20-1, the J call TRBJ2-1; the D gene is possibly TRBD2 (5 bases). TRBJ2-7 explains the end of the DNA better; the J call may be wrong. Germline assignment: CDR1 DFQATT and CDR2 SNEGSKA (reference sequence). The CDR3 is made up of 14 amino acids. CDR3 protein: CSAPGLISYNEQYF. As DNA, the CDR3 is TGCAGTGCGCCCGGACTGATCTCCTACAATGAGCAGTACTTC.

V and J are TRBV20-1 and TRBJ2-7; TRBD2 matches at 9 bases. V shed 6 bases, J shed 2 bases, and the junction held 5 bases outside the gene matches. This CDR3 is 13 amino acids long. From germline, CDR1 is DFQATT and CDR2 SNEGSKA (reference sequence). CDR3 DNA: TGCAGTGCCGTAGCGGGGGCTACCTACGAGCAGTACTTC. Amino acid sequence: CSAVAGATYEQYF.

This clonotype came up a few times. This sequence joins TRBV7-9 and TRBJ2-6; D is undetermined. Trimming left V 5 bases short and J 0 bases short, with 11 bases between. Per germline, CDR1 SEHNR and CDR2 FQNEAQ (reference sequence). The CDR3 spans 16 residues. The CDR3 DNA follows: TGTGCCAGCAGCGCGGCTGGATTCTCTGGGGCCAACGTCCTGACTTTC. It is translated as CASSAAGFSGANVLTF.

V and J are TRBV27 and TRBJ2-1; D remains ambiguous. Germline CDR1 MNHEY, CDR2 SMNVEV (reference sequence). The CDR3 is 16 amino acids. V was trimmed by 2 bases and J by 6 bases, leaving 17 bases between them. The CDR3 sequence: CASSLIPGGQVNEQFF. Here the CDR3 DNA reads TGTGCCAGCAGTTTAATCCCCGGTGGGCAAGTCAATGAGCAGTTCTTC.

The rearrangement joins TRBV4-1 to TRBJ2-7; 9 bases fit TRBD2. Germline assignment: CDR1 MGHRA and CDR2 YSYEKL. The junction had 2 bases not matched to a gene; V was cut back by 1 base and J by 1 base. The CDR3 is made up of 15 amino acids. The CDR3 is CASSQVLAGSYEQYF. For the CDR3, the DNA is TGCGCCAGCAGCCAAGTGCTAGCGGGGTCCTACGAGCAGTACTTC.

This chain links TRBV15 with TRBJ2-1, with D perhaps TRBD1 (5 bases). The CDR3 runs 11 residues. The V end lost 9 bases, the J end lost 7 bases, and 10 bases lay between the germline ends. Germline assignment: CDR1 LNHNV and CDR2 YYDKDF (reference sequence). CDR3 region: CATRRGNEQFF. CDR3 DNA sequence: TGTGCCACTAGAAGGGGTAATGAGCAGTTCTTC.

The genes are TRBV29-1 and TRBJ2-5; 7 bases map to TRBD1. The V segment lost 7 bases and the J segment 0 bases; nucleotides outside the gene matches: 8. The CDR3 runs 14 residues. Germline loops: CDR1 SQVTM, CDR2 ANQGSEA. CDR3 sequence reads: CSATGEYDQETQYF. CDR3 sequence (DNA): TGCAGCGCCACAGGGGAGTACGACCAAGAGACCCAGTACTTC.

This clonotype was picked up a small number of times. The rearrangement uses TRBV29-1 and TRBJ2-3; the D gene is possibly TRBD1 (6 bases). There are 14 residues in the CDR3. The V end was cut by 4 bases, the J end by 2 bases, with 13 bases between. CDR1 is SQVTM, CDR2 ANQGSEA, per germline. The chain's CDR3 is CSVASGVYTDTQYF. The CDR3 DNA reads as TGCAGCGTTGCCTCAGGGGTTTACACAGATACGCAGTATTTT.

A remark on this clonotype: A junction end diverges from the germline sequence, so it may reflect a read error. The chain employs TRBV19 and TRBJ1-2; TRBD1 matches 9 bases. Germline assignment: CDR1 LNHDA and CDR2 SQIVND (reference sequence). CDR3 length equals 15 residues. This chain's CDR3 is CASSTGTGLDYGYTF. The CDR3 bases are TGTGCCAGTAGTACCGGGACAGGGCTCGACTACGGCTACACCTTC.

The chain couples TRBV14 to TRBJ1-1; D is unclear. From germline, CDR1 is SGHDN and CDR2 FVKESK. V was shortened by 1 base and J by 5 bases, with 17 bases between the two germline ends. CDR3 size: 16 residues. CDR3: CASSQAGRAPGTEAFF. In nucleotides, the CDR3 is TGTGCCAGCAGCCAAGCGGGGAGGGCTCCGGGGACTGAAGCTTTCTTT.

This rearrangement joins TRBV20-1 to TRBJ2-6; D possibly corresponds to TRBD1 (6 bases). Trimming took 3 bases from V and 4 from J, leaving 13 bases between them. This CDR3 region has 15 residues. Germline V gene lookup returns CDR1 DFQATT and CDR2 SNEGSKA (reference sequence). The CDR3 nucleotides are TGCAGTGCTAGCCCTCCAGGGGTAGGGGCCAACGTCCTGACTTTC. It is translated as CSASPPGVGANVLTF.

The chain carries TRBV7-2 and TRBJ1-1; D remains ambiguous. Trimming removed 6 bases at V and 0 bases at J, with 17 bases between. Germline CDR1 is SGHTA and CDR2 is FQGNSA. The CDR3 is made up of 16 amino acids. The CDR3 bases are TGTGCCAGCAGGCCCCGCCTGGCAGGATTGAACACTGAAGCTTTCTTT. This codes for CASRPRLAGLNTEAFF. Based on the CDR3 plus reference TRBV7-2 and TRBJ1-1, the full variable domain is GAGVSQSPSNKVTEKGKDVELRCDPISGHTALYWYRQSLGQGLEFLIYFQGNSAPDKSGLPSDRFSAERTGGSVSTLTIQRTQQEDSAVYLCASRPRLAGLNTEAFFGQGTRLTVV.

This clonotype was seen only a few times. The chain carries TRBV12-3 or TRBV12-4 and TRBJ2-5; D is possibly TRBD2 (6 bases). The CDR3 is 15 amino acids. V was trimmed by 5 bases and J by 2 bases, leaving 15 bases between them. CDR3 nucleotide sequence: TGTGCCAGCAGTCCGGGACTGCTCGCTCAAGAGACCCAGTACTTC. Translation: CASSPGLLAQETQYF.

The gene calls are TRBV11-2 and TRBJ2-5; TRBD1 is a possible D gene (5 bases). Germline lookup yields CDR1 SGHAT and CDR2 FQNNGV. Trimming shortened V by 3 bases and J by 5 bases, and 10 bases separated the two germline ends. The CDR3 has 13 residues. CDR3 coding DNA: TGTGCCAGCAGCTTCGGCAGGGATGAGACCCAGTACTTC. Translating gives CASSFGRDETQYF.

V and J are TRBV5-1 and TRBJ2-3; 8 bases line up with TRBD2. Germline V lookup: CDR1 SGHRS, CDR2 YFSETQ. V was clipped by 6 bases and J by 0 bases; unmatched bases: 21. The CDR3 covers 20 residues. Here the CDR3 DNA reads TGCGCCAGCAAGAATCCGGGACGGATGTCTAGCGGGTCTAGCACAGATACGCAGTATTTT. Translation gives CASKNPGRMSSGSSTDTQYF. The full variable domain, rest sourced from reference TRBV5-1 and TRBJ2-3, is KAGVTQTPRYLIKTRGQQVTLSCSPISGHRSVSWYQQTPGQGLQFLFEYFSETQRNKGNFPGRFSGRQFSNSRSEMNVSTLELGDSALYLCASKNPGRMSSGSSTDTQYFGPGTRLTVL.

This clonotype was picked up one time. V usage is TRBV7-8 and J usage is TRBJ2-5; D is perhaps TRBD1 (5 bases). CDR3 size: 14 residues. Germline CDR1 and CDR2: SGHVS and FQNEAQ. V was clipped by 6 bases and J by 4 bases, with 15 bases between them. CDR3 nucleotides: TGTGCCAGCAGTCGAGCAGGGTCCCCAGAGACCCAGTACTTC. It yields the protein CASSRAGSPETQYF. Looking up the rest from reference TRBV7-8 and TRBJ2-5 gives the full variable domain: GAGVSQSPRYKVAKRGQDVALRCDPISGHVSLFWYQQALGQGPEFLTYFQNEAQLDKSGLPSDRFFAERPEGSVSTLKIQRTQQEDSAVYLCASSRAGSPETQYFGPGTRLLVL.